The next 30 T cell receptor beta chains were all read from a single sample in a study of cytomegalovirus exposure and HLA in healthy donors. Primers included in the PCR were 60 Vbeta and 13 Jbeta primers. The method was immunoSEQ multiplex PCR; TCRdb's version includes in-frame clones alone and lacks a portion of them. There are 90,000 to 100,000 clones in the sample; roughly 80% occur only once, and less than 8.5% lies in the top ten. Sequenced input: PBMCs. The receptors originated from a female donor in good health and CMV-seronegative.

The count of this clone is one. The V gene is TRBV30, the J gene TRBJ1-1; D is ambiguous. Per germline, CDR1 GTSNPN and CDR2 SVGIG (reference sequence). This CDR3 contains 17 residues. V dropped 0 bases and J dropped 0 bases, with 17 bases sitting between them. The CDR3 protein is CAWSVGSETVMNTEAFF. The CDR3 coding sequence is TGTGCCTGGAGTGTAGGCAGCGAAACCGTAATGAACACTGAAGCTTTCTTT.

This clone occurred a few times. The chain uses TRBV15 and TRBJ1-3; a possible D gene is TRBD1 (5 bases). The germline gives CDR1 LNHNV, CDR2 YYDKDF (reference sequence). The CDR3 runs to 15 residues. The ends were cut back, 5 bases at V and 0 bases at J, with 11 bases in the middle. The CDR3, as DNA: TGTGCCACCAGCTTTCGACAGAGCTCTGGAAACACCATATATTTT. Its translation: CATSFRQSSGNTIYF.

This chain links TRBV15 with TRBJ1-3; possible D gene TRBD1, 6 bases. Trimming took 1 base from V and 0 from J, leaving 13 bases between them. The CDR3 loop spans 17 amino acids. CDR1 is LNHNV, CDR2 YYDKDF, per germline (reference sequence). The CDR3 loop is CATSRVGGQHSGNTIYF. For the CDR3, the DNA is TGTGCCACCAGCAGAGTGGGGGGGCAACACTCTGGAAACACCATATATTTT.

J is TRBJ2-1 and V is TRBV28; TRBD2 matches 8 bases. This CDR3 is built from 14 residues. Germline V gene data show CDR1 as MDHEN and CDR2 as SYDVKM. J gave up 15 bases and V 5 bases, and 15 bases lay outside the gene matches. The DNA of the CDR3 is TGTGCCAGCAGTCTCCTCTTCAAAACTAGCGGACTGTTCTTC. Its translation is CASSLLFKTSGLFF.

The chain combines TRBV7-2 with TRBJ2-7, with D tentatively TRBD2 (5 bases). Germline V CDR1 and CDR2: SGHTA, FQGNSA. The ends were cut back, 1 base at V and 1 base at J, with 17 bases in the middle. The CDR3 sequence is 17 residues long. The CDR3 nucleotides are TGTGCCAGCAGCTTAGTTCTGGTGGGAGTGGGATCCTACGAGCAGTACTTC. It encodes CASSLVLVGVGSYEQYF. The full variable domain, with the rest looked up from reference TRBV7-2 and TRBJ2-7, is GAGVSQSPSNKVTEKGKDVELRCDPISGHTALYWYRQSLGQGLEFLIYFQGNSAPDKSGLPSDRFSAERTGGSVSTLTIQRTQQEDSAVYLCASSLVLVGVGSYEQYFGPGTRLTVT.

The gene calls are TRBV12-5 and TRBJ2-1; D might be TRBD2 (6 bases). Trimming stripped 5 bases from V and 8 bases from J, with 13 bases between. CDR1 and CDR2 (germline): LGHNT, FRNRAP. This CDR3 region has 13 residues. The CDR3 here is CASGPPGSDEQFF. CDR3 nucleotides: TGTGCTAGTGGTCCCCCCGGGAGCGATGAGCAGTTCTTC.

In nucleotides, the CDR3 is TGTGCCAGTAGTATGAGGGGCAGGGGGACCGGGGAGCTGTTTTTT. It specifies CASSMRGRGTGELFF. The V gene is TRBV19, the J gene TRBJ2-2; 7 bases fit TRBD1. The trim removed 3 bases at V and 5 bases at J, leaving 6 bases unmatched. This CDR3 has 15 amino acids. The V gene's germline CDR1 is LNHDA and CDR2 SQIVND (reference sequence).

As DNA, the CDR3 is TGTGCCAGCAGCCCGTACCGGGACAGGGGCACTGAAGCTTTCTTT. As protein: CASSPYRDRGTEAFF. This chain connects TRBV7-3 to TRBJ1-1; 10 nucleotides match TRBD1. CDR1 and CDR2 from the germline V gene are SGHTA and FQGTGA. The CDR3 contains 15 residues. Germline trimming cut 5 bases from V and 4 bases from J; bases unmatched to any gene: 7. The full variable domain, its missing parts supplied by reference TRBV7-3 and TRBJ1-1, is GAGVSQTPSNKVTEKGKYVELRCDPISGHTALYWYRQSLGQGPEFLIYFQGTGAADDSGLPNDRFFAVRPEGSVSTLKIQRTERGDSAVYLCASSPYRDRGTEAFFGQGTRLTVV.

This clone showed up just a few times. The J gene is TRBJ1-1, the V gene TRBV5-3, with 10 bases lining up with TRBD1. TRBV5-3 is designated an ORF whose function remains uncertain. The length of the CDR3 is 17 residues. Trimming removed 0 bases from V and 1 base from J; junction bases left unmatched: 6. In nucleotides, the CDR3 is TGTGCCAGAAGCTTGGTCCCGGGACAGGGGCCGAACACTGAAGCTTTCTTT. It is translated as CARSLVPGQGPNTEAFF.

The rearrangement links TRBV11-1 to TRBJ2-5; weak D call: TRBD2 (6 bases). CDR3 length: 15 residues. CDR1 and CDR2 from the germline V gene are SGHAT and FQDESV (reference sequence). V lost 8 bases and J 11 bases, leaving 27 bases between the germline ends. The chain's CDR3 is CASSRGLREREEQYF. DNA of the CDR3: TGTGCCAGCTCACGCGGCTTGCGGGAAAGGGAGGAGCAGTACTTC. Full variable domain (outside the CDR3, taken from reference TRBV11-1 and TRBJ2-5): EAEVAQSPRYKITEKSQAVAFWCDPISGHATLYWYRQILGQGPELLVQFQDESVVDDSQLPKDRFSAERLKGVDSTLKIQPAELGDSAMYLCASSRGLREREEQYFGPGTRLLVL.

The CDR3, as DNA: TGTGCCAGCAGCTTGGGGACAGTGGGTCAGCCCCAGCATTTT. It yields the protein CASSLGTVGQPQHF. The chain links TRBV11-2 to TRBJ1-5; the match to TRBD1 covers 7 bases. Germline-derived CDR1 and CDR2 are SGHAT and FQNNGV. The CDR3 contains 14 residues. The junction had 5 bases not matched to a gene; V was cut back by 3 bases and J by 6 bases.

The chain employs TRBV4-2 and TRBJ1-4, with 9 bases fitting TRBD1. In germline, CDR1 is LGHNA, CDR2 YNFKEQ. This CDR3 contains 14 residues. V was clipped by 7 bases and J by 6 bases; unmatched bases: 6. The CDR3 is CASTPGTGYEKLFF. In DNA form, the CDR3 reads TGTGCCAGCACCCCCGGGACAGGGTATGAAAAACTGTTTTTT.

V and J are TRBV10-2 and TRBJ1-1, with D possibly TRBD1 on 5 matching bases. Trimming cost V 7 bases and J 5 bases, with 14 bases left between them. Germline V gives CDR1 WSHSY, CDR2 SAAADI. The CDR3 runs 13 residues. The CDR3 loop reads CASIQGGGTEAFF. The CDR3 DNA follows: TGCGCCAGCATCCAGGGAGGTGGGACTGAAGCTTTCTTT.

The chain recombines TRBV6-5 with TRBJ2-3; 9 nucleotides line up with TRBD2. J gave up 3 bases and V 2 bases, and 6 bases lay outside the gene matches. This CDR3 has 16 residues. Looked up from germline, CDR1 is MNHEY and CDR2 is SVGAGI. The CDR3 reads CASSYNSGRITDTQYF. CDR3 bases: TGTGCCAGCAGTTACAATAGCGGGAGAATTACAGATACGCAGTATTTT.

The chain couples TRBV6-5 to TRBJ2-1; D is ambiguous. Germline values: CDR1 MNHEY, CDR2 SVGAGI. The V and J ends lost 5 bases and 7 bases respectively, with 9 bases between them. The CDR3 has 12 residues. The CDR3 loop is CASSPVPNEQFF. The DNA of the CDR3 is TGTGCCAGCAGTCCCGTTCCGAATGAGCAGTTCTTC.

The V gene is TRBV9, the J gene TRBJ2-1, with 9 bases that match TRBD2. J lost 7 bases, V lost 0 bases, and 11 bases had no gene match. Germline CDR1 SGDLS, CDR2 YYNGEE. The CDR3 sequence is 17 residues long. In DNA, the CDR3 is TGTGCCAGCAGCGTAGGGGGTAGTAGCGGGAGTGTAAATGAGCAGTTCTTC. Translation: CASSVGGSSGSVNEQFF.

This clone was detected a few times. The chain joins TRBV7-9 to TRBJ2-7; TRBD2 aligns across 8 bases. The V gene end was trimmed by 4 bases and the J gene end by 3 bases; junction bases not matched to a gene: 5. The CDR3 runs 14 residues. The germline CDR1 and CDR2 sequences are SEHNR and FQNEAQ (reference sequence). The CDR3 DNA reads as TGTGCCAGCAGCTCGGGGACTAGGGTCTACGAGCAGTACTTC. Translation: CASSSGTRVYEQYF.

V is TRBV6-5 and J is TRBJ2-3, with 7 bases fitting TRBD1. Trimming took 2 bases from V and 2 from J; bases not matched to a gene: 7. This CDR3 region has 16 residues. Per the germline V gene, CDR1 is MNHEY and CDR2 is SVGAGI. The CDR3 sequence: CASSYGVRGYTDTQYF. CDR3 DNA sequence: TGTGCCAGCAGTTACGGGGTCAGGGGGTACACAGATACGCAGTATTTT.

The J gene is TRBJ1-1, the V gene TRBV30; D remains ambiguous. The V gene lost 3 bases and the J gene lost 6 bases, with 11 bases spanning the gap. CDR1 and CDR2 from the germline V gene are GTSNPN and SVGIG (reference sequence). The length of the CDR3 is 12 residues. CDR3 residues: CAWRRQTAEAFF. The DNA for the CDR3 is TGTGCCTGGAGAAGACAAACCGCTGAAGCTTTCTTT.

The V gene is TRBV28, the J gene TRBJ2-2, with 7 bases that match TRBD2. CDR3 length equals 21 residues. J gave up 1 base and V 3 bases, and 20 bases lay outside the gene matches. Germline lookup yields CDR1 MDHEN and CDR2 SYDVKM. CDR3 sequence reads: CASSFHRLAGERTLNTGELFF. For the CDR3, the DNA is TGTGCCAGCAGTTTTCATCGGTTGGCGGGAGAGCGGACCTTGAACACCGGGGAGCTGTTTTTT.

The J gene is TRBJ2-1, the V gene TRBV5-1, with 11 bases matching TRBD2. Germline-derived CDR1 and CDR2 are SGHRS and YFSETQ. Trimming removed 5 bases from V and 4 bases from J; junction bases left unmatched: 5. The CDR3 runs to 15 residues. The CDR3 DNA is TGCGCCAGCAGGCTACTAGCGGGGGATTACAATGAGCAGTTCTTC. Encoded protein: CASRLLAGDYNEQFF.

The chain couples TRBV28 to TRBJ1-5; D uncertain. This CDR3 is 13 amino acids long. Germline V gives CDR1 MDHEN, CDR2 SYDVKM. V was trimmed by 2 bases and J by 4 bases, leaving 6 bases between them. The CDR3 sequence is CASSLRQNQPQHF. Written as DNA, the CDR3 is TGTGCCAGCAGTTTAAGACAAAATCAGCCCCAGCATTTT. The whole variable domain, remainder taken from reference TRBV28 and TRBJ1-5, is DVKVTQSSRYLVKRTGEKVFLECVQDMDHENMFWYRQDPGLGLRLIYFSYDVKMKEKGDIPEGYSVSREKKERFSLILESASTNQTSMYLCASSLRQNQPQHFGDGTRLSIL.

The CDR3 nucleotides read TGTGCCAGCATAGCCCCCACAGGGAGGGTCGCTGAAGCTTTCTTT. The encoded protein is CASIAPTGRVAEAFF. The chain links TRBV28 to TRBJ1-1, with D possibly being TRBD1 (6 bases). This CDR3 comprises 15 residues. Per the germline V gene, CDR1 is MDHEN and CDR2 is SYDVKM. V lost 7 bases, J lost 6 bases, and 21 bases lay in between.

CDR3 sequence: CASSQAFYNSPLHF. CDR3 bases: TGTGCCAGCAGCCAGGCTTTCTATAATTCACCCCTCCACTTT. J is TRBJ1-6 and V is TRBV7-9; no clear D gene. The length of the CDR3 is 14 residues. V was pared by 5 bases and J by 3 bases, with 8 bases between. Germline V gene sequence: CDR1 SEHNR, CDR2 FQNEAQ (reference sequence).

The J gene is TRBJ1-2, the V gene TRBV6-6; a weak D match, TRBD1 (5 bases). CDR1 MNHNY and CDR2 SVGAGI come from the germline V gene (reference sequence). Trimming took 5 bases from V and 7 from J, leaving 17 bases between them. The CDR3 spans 14 residues. This chain's CDR3 is CASSKDFGGAGYTF. The CDR3 DNA reads TGTGCCAGCAGTAAGGACTTTGGCGGGGCTGGCTACACCTTC.

The chain is built from TRBV2 and TRBJ2-5; 12 bases agree with TRBD2. The CDR3 has 17 residues. CDR1 and CDR2 (germline): SNHLY, FYNNEI. Trimming at V came to 5 bases and at J to 4 bases, leaving 11 bases not matched to a gene. The CDR3 is CASSPSSGRAGGETQYF. The CDR3 nucleotides are TGTGCCAGCAGTCCCTCTAGCGGGAGGGCCGGGGGAGAGACCCAGTACTTC.

V gene TRBV7-2 combines with J gene TRBJ2-7; 9 bases are a match to TRBD2. Germline loops: CDR1 SGHTA, CDR2 FQGNSA. Unmatched junction bases numbered 9, after V lost 4 bases and J lost 5 bases. The CDR3 is 15 amino acids. The CDR3 nucleotides read TGTGCCAGCAGCTCAAGGCGGGAGGGCCTTAACGAGCAGTACTTC. This gives the protein CASSSRREGLNEQYF. Using reference TRBV7-2 and TRBJ2-7 for the parts outside the CDR3, the full variable domain is GAGVSQSPSNKVTEKGKDVELRCDPISGHTALYWYRQSLGQGLEFLIYFQGNSAPDKSGLPSDRFSAERTGGSVSTLTIQRTQQEDSAVYLCASSSRREGLNEQYFGPGTRLTVT.

The chain combines TRBV19 with TRBJ1-5, with D possibly matching TRBD1 (5 bases). V lost 2 bases and J lost 3, with 11 bases in between. Germline CDR1 is LNHDA and CDR2 is SQIVND (reference sequence). The CDR3 runs to 15 residues. Here the CDR3 DNA reads TGTGCCAGTAGTATATCTCAGGGCGCCAATCAGCCCCAGCATTTT. As protein: CASSISQGANQPQHF.

Comments on this clone: One end of the junction fails to match germline, which may point to a read error. This sequence joins TRBV7-9 and TRBJ1-2; the match to TRBD1 covers 7 bases. Germline CDR1 reads SEHNR; CDR2 reads FQNEAQ (reference sequence). The CDR3 has 15 amino acids. CDR3 amino acids: CSSSTATGPNYGYTF. CDR3 in DNA: TGTTCCAGCAGCACGGCGACAGGGCCCAACTATGGCTACACCTTC. The variable domain in full, with the rest retrieved from reference TRBV7-9 and TRBJ1-2, is DTGVSQNPRHKITKRGQNVTFRCDPISEHNRLYWYRQTLGQGPEFLTYFQNEAQLEKSRLLSDRFSAERPKGSFSTLEIQRTEQGDSAMYLCSSSTATGPNYGYTFGSGTRLTVV.

The chain carries TRBV30 and TRBJ2-3; TRBD1 aligns across 7 bases. CDR1 is GTSNPN, CDR2 SVGIG, per germline (reference sequence). CDR3 length equals 14 residues. J gave up 2 bases and V 5 bases, and 7 bases lay outside the gene matches. CDR3 in amino acids: CAWRRDRSTDTQYF. The CDR3 DNA follows: TGTGCCTGGCGTCGGGACAGATCCACAGATACGCAGTATTTT. The full variable domain, completed using reference TRBV30 and TRBJ2-3, is SQTIHQWPATLVQPVGSPLSLECTVEGTSNPNLYWYRQAAGRGLQLLFYSVGIGQISSEVPQNLSASRPQDRQFILSSKKLLLSDSGFYLCAWRRDRSTDTQYFGPGTRLTVL.